The source of this T cell receptor (beta chain) is a study of long-term antiretroviral therapy in people with HIV. Points from the study as a whole: ART-treated samples gained diversity yet remained below transplant donor controls.

Investigators performed immunoSEQ version v3.0 at survey level. Sequencing was directed toward about 35,000-50,000 T-cell genomes in each sample. Data came from immunoSEQ multiplex PCR; TCRdb stores just in-frame clones and leaves some out. Among under 25,000 clones, 80% were seen once, and the ten largest hold 9.5% to 12%. For this clone: Its antigen is undetermined.

Every donor had one or more pre-ART and two or more post-ART PBMC samples. The sample was unsorted PBMCs, taken 0.2 years after starting antiretroviral therapy. This receptor was taken from a woman in her forties with HIV.

The CDR3 coding sequence is TGTGCCAGCAGCCCTGGGGTCGAGCAGTACTTC. The encoded protein is CASSPGVEQYF. The J gene is TRBJ2-7, the V gene TRBV7-9; D gene ambiguous. V lost 5 bases to trimming and J lost 6 bases, with 8 bases between them. The CDR3 is 11 amino acids. CDR1 is SEHNR and CDR2 is FQNEAQ in the germline V gene (reference sequence).